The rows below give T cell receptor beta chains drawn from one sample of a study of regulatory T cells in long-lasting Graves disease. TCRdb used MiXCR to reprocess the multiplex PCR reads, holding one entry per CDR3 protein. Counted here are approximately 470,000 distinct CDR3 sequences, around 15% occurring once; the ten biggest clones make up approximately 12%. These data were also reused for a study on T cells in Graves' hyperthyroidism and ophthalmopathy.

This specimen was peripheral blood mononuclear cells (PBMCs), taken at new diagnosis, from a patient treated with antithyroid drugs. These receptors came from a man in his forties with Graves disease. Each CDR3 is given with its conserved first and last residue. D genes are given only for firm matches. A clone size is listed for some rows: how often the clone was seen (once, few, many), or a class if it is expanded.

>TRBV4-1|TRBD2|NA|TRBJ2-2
CASSQEIAGVTGELFF
TGCGCCAGCAGCCAAGAAATAGCGGGAGTGACCGGGGAGCTGTTTTTT
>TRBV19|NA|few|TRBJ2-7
CASSILAGRGDEQYF
TGTGCCAGTAGTATATTGGCGGGACGAGGCGACGAGCAGTACTTC
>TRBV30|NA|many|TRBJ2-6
CAWSVAGANVLTF
TGTGCCTGGAGTGTCGCAGGGGCCAACGTCCTGACTTTC
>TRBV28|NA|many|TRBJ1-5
CASSLTISNQPQHF
TGTGCCAGCAGTTTGACAATTAGCAATCAGCCCCAGCATTTT
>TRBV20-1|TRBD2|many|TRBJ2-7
CSAGLTSGLYYEQYF
TGCAGTGCTGGGCTGACTAGCGGACTTTACTACGAGCAGTACTTC
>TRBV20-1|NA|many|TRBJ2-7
CSALRTTGGGEQYF
TGCAGTGCTCTACGGACAACCGGGGGTGGCGAGCAGTACTTC
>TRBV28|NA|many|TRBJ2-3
CASSVTGSDTQYF
TGTGCCAGCAGTGTGACTGGATCAGATACGCAGTATTTT
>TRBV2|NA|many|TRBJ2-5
CASKAGTSPLETQYF
TGTGCCAGCAAGGCCGGGACCTCCCCCCTGGAGACCCAGTACTTC
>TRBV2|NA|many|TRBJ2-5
CASSRGMGETQYF
TGTGCCAGCAGTCGCGGGATGGGGGAGACCCAGTACTTC
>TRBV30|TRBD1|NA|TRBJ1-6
CTWSGTGFSSYNSPLHF
TGTACCTGGAGTGGGACAGGGTTCTCCTCCTATAATTCACCCCTCCACTTT
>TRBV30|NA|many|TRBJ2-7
CAWRGHPDYEQYF
TGTGCCTGGAGGGGACATCCGGACTACGAGCAGTACTTC
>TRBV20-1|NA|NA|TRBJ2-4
CSARDPSGNEQYF
TGCAGTGCTAGAGATCCTTCCGGCAATGAGCAGTACTTC
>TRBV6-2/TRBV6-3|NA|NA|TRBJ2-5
CASSLSGTVGETQYF
TGTGCCAGCAGCCTATCGGGGACGGTGGGGGAGACCCAGTACTTC
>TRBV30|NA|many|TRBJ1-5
CAWRSGARGNQPQHF
TGTGCCTGGAGATCCGGGGCCAGGGGAAATCAGCCCCAGCATTTT
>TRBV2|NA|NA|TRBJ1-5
CASTKLGGGQPQHF
TGTGCCAGCACCAAATTAGGGGGGGGCCAGCCCCAGCATTTT
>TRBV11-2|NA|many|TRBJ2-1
CASSLEVGGPYNEQFF
TGTGCCAGCAGCTTAGAGGTGGGGGGGCCCTACAATGAGCAGTTCTTC
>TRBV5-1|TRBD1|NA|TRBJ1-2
CASSRGQGGTYGYTF
TGCGCCAGCAGCCGGGGACAGGGGGGCACCTATGGCTACACCTTC
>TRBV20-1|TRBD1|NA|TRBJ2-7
CSALQGARYEQYF
TGCAGTGCTCTACAGGGGGCTAGGTACGAGCAGTACTTC
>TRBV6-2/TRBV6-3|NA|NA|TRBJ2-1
CATTGEGNWNEQFF
TGTGCCACTACAGGGGAGGGGAACTGGAATGAGCAGTTCTTC
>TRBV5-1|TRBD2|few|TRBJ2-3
CASSQGLDPDTQYF
TGCGCCAGCAGCCAGGGACTAGACCCAGATACGCAGTATTTT
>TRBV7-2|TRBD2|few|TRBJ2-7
CASSLTGGTYEQYF
TGTGCCAGCAGCTTAACGGGAGGTACCTACGAGCAGTACTTC
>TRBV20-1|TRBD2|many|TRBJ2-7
CSASSGRNSYEQYF
TGCAGTGCTTCTAGCGGGAGGAACTCCTACGAGCAGTACTTC